This TCR beta chain derives from a study of PD-L1 blockade in urothelial cancer. Study-level information: About 90% of the 29 patients were males with bladder-origin urothelial cancer. Between 0 and 3 prior chemotherapy regimens had been given to patients. Blood yielded a median of about 150,000 T cells per sample.

Study-level points and caveats: Below-median pretreatment blood TCR clonality predicted better survival.

This clone is a singleton in its sample. Its antigen remains unknown. The time point here: pretreatment peripheral blood. TCRdb's table, derived via immunoSEQ multiplex PCR, lists solely in-frame clones and lacks some. Here the sample spans about 43,000 clones, around 81% being singletons. In germline, CDR1 is SNHLY, CDR2 FYNNEI. V was pared by 5 bases and J by 1 base, with 15 bases between. The CDR3 is 15 residues long. This chain uses TRBV2 with TRBJ2-7; tentatively, D is TRBD1 (6 bases). The sequenced sample was PBMCs, obtained around atezolizumab (anti-PD-L1) treatment. The clonotype was recovered from a man aged 55 to 69 with urothelial cancer. The CDR3 loop is CASSLYRDKSYEQYF. The DNA for the CDR3 is TGTGCCAGCAGTCTTTACCGGGACAAGTCCTACGAGCAGTACTTC.